Listed here are 7 T cell receptor beta chains from one sample, sequenced in a study of blood T cell repertoires in COVID-19. The assay was immunoSEQ multiplex PCR, and TCRdb's table has in-frame clones only and misses some. The data hold 100,000 to 150,000 clones, with 70% to 75% observed a single time. The sequencing input was peripheral blood. The receptors originated from a man between 60 and 75 years old with acute or convalescent COVID-19.

The chain couples TRBV9 to TRBJ2-7, with a possible D match to TRBD2 (7 bases). The germline gives CDR1 SGDLS, CDR2 YYNGEE. Trimming pared 0 bases from V and 4 bases from J, leaving 14 bases between. This CDR3 has 15 amino acids. CDR3 sequence (DNA): TGTGCCAGCAGCGTAGCCCCGGGGGGCCAATACGAGCAGTACTTC. This codes for CASSVAPGGQYEQYF.

The chain combines TRBV18 with TRBJ2-6; 8 bases match TRBD1. J gave up 1 base and V 3 bases, and 5 bases lay outside the gene matches. Germline values: CDR1 KGHSH, CDR2 LQKENI. There are 17 residues in the CDR3. Written as DNA, the CDR3 is TGTGCCAGCTCACCGAGGACAGGGCAGTCTGGGGCCAACGTCCTGACTTTC. Translation gives CASSPRTGQSGANVLTF.

The rearrangement links TRBV14 to TRBJ2-2; a possible D gene is TRBD2 (6 bases). The CDR3 has 17 residues. Germline V gene data show CDR1 as SGHDN and CDR2 as FVKESK. Between the trimmed V and J ends, which lost 4 bases and 7 bases, there was a span of 22 bases. The CDR3 sequence: CASSLQLPGGPGGELFF. The CDR3 nucleotides are TGTGCCAGCAGCCTCCAACTTCCCGGGGGACCCGGCGGGGAGCTGTTTTTT.

The chain is built from TRBV24-1 and TRBJ2-3; TRBD2 might be the D (5 bases). Germline V gene data show CDR1 as KGHDR and CDR2 as SFDVKD. CDR3 length equals 14 residues. Trimming pared 6 bases from V and 6 bases from J, leaving 15 bases between. The CDR3 sequence is CATSQEGGSDTQYF. In DNA, the CDR3 is TGTGCCACCAGTCAAGAGGGCGGGTCGGATACGCAGTATTTT.

The V gene is TRBV6-5, the J gene TRBJ2-1; D is unresolved. The CDR3 is made up of 15 amino acids. Trimming shortened V by 6 bases and J by 0 bases, and 12 bases separated the two germline ends. Germline assignment: CDR1 MNHEY and CDR2 SVGAGI. CDR3 region: CASSETFPSYNEQFF. The CDR3 DNA reads TGTGCCAGCAGCGAGACATTTCCCTCCTACAATGAGCAGTTCTTC.

The chain couples TRBV27 to TRBJ2-2; 10 nucleotides line up with TRBD1. Germline-derived CDR1 and CDR2 are MNHEY and SMNVEV (reference sequence). This CDR3 has 14 amino acids. The junction had 3 bases not matched to a gene; V was cut back by 5 bases and J by 6 bases. The CDR3 loop is CASSPGTGAGELFF. The CDR3 DNA reads as TGTGCCAGCAGTCCAGGGACAGGGGCCGGGGAGCTGTTTTTT.

The rearrangement uses TRBV5-1 and TRBJ1-3; perhaps TRBD1 as D (6 bases). The germline V gene encodes CDR1 SGHRS and CDR2 YFSETQ. The V end lost 0 bases, the J end lost 0 bases, and 19 bases lay between the germline ends. The CDR3 covers 19 residues. DNA of the CDR3: TGCGCCAGCAGCTTGGTAGGGGGGGCCGCAACCCGCTCTGGAAACACCATATATTTT. This codes for CASSLVGGAATRSGNTIYF.